This section outlines one T cell receptor beta chain sequence together with its context. This specimen comes from a study of control samples from healthy donors and cancer patients. Produced via immunoSEQ multiplex PCR; TCRdb's table is partial and in-frame only. This table has about 190,000 clones, approximately 92% appearing once. Sequenced material: blood. This clonotype was sampled from a young man in good health.

The CDR3 sequence: CASSPGLAGTDTQYF. CDR3 DNA: TGTGCCAGCAGCCCCGGACTAGCGGGCACAGATACGCAGTATTTT. The chain links TRBV5-8 to TRBJ2-3; 10 bases agree with TRBD2. Germline V lookup: CDR1 SGHTS, CDR2 YDEGEE. V lost 4 bases to trimming and J lost 1 base; unmatched junction nucleotides: 3. This CDR3 has 15 residues.